A selection of T cell receptor beta chains follows, all from one sample in a study of Ad26.COV2.S vaccination and SARS-CoV-2 variants. Here immunoSEQ multiplex PCR was the method, and the copy in TCRdb shows in-frame clones only, minus some. The sample shows more than 350,000 clones, about 93% of them seen only once. The sample here was peripheral blood, taken in a trial of Ad26.COV2.S vaccine versus placebo. Source of these receptors: a person aged 18-65 years who received the Ad26.COV2.S COVID-19 vaccine or a placebo. The conserved cysteine and the conserved F or W are not part of the CDR3 here.

V: TRBV19
CDR3: ASTEAGGNYEQY

V: TRBV29-1
CDR3: SVDNAGAETQY

V: TRBV29-1
CDR3: SVVVWLGQETQY

V: TRBV5-4
CDR3: ASSLQGSYNEQF

V: TRBV18
CDR3: ASSSARTSGSGETQY

V: TRBV10-2
CDR3: ASRSENADYEQY

V: TRBV19
CDR3: ASSPGLAGVHTGELF

V: TRBV13
CDR3: ASSRTSGPLSYEQY

V: TRBV5-1
CDR3: ASSFGQGLMDEQY

V: TRBV7-6
CDR3: ASSFGSGGGPYNEQF

V: TRBV6-5
CDR3: ASSYSPTEREAF

V: TRBV3-1/TRBV3-2
CDR3: ASSQAPAGVHEQF

V: TRBV7-2
CDR3: ASRPQEDTEAF

V: TRBV30
CDR3: AWSAGHTEAF

V: TRBV4-1
CDR3: ASSQEGRGHEQY

V: TRBV4-3
CDR3: ASSLIGFEQF

V: TRBV15
CDR3: ATSRDQREQF

V: TRBV5-6
CDR3: ASSVGQSRAHEQF

V: TRBV3-1/TRBV3-2
CDR3: ASRGTVGKITDTQY

V: TRBV3-1/TRBV3-2
CDR3: ASSQDLVYGYT

V: TRBV6-2/TRBV6-3
CDR3: ASSYWTGGYDDGELF

V: TRBV7-3
CDR3: ASSLRGQGAETQY

V: TRBV29-1
CDR3: SVTDSQLEAF

V: TRBV7-3
CDR3: ASSSARYNEQF

V: TRBV6-5
CDR3: ASSYYLAPYEQY

V: TRBV4-1
CDR3: AIWGQVVHEQY

V: TRBV3-1/TRBV3-2
CDR3: ASSQDIFTDITYEQY

V: TRBV7-2
CDR3: ASSLSQGAYGYT

V: TRBV4-1
CDR3: ASSQTPDGYQETQY

V: TRBV5-1
CDR3: ASSLDSNQPQH

V: TRBV27
CDR3: ASSLFSGRGETQY

V: TRBV5-3
CDR3: ARSFTGGAF

V: TRBV18
CDR3: ASSPPDRGPYEQY

V: TRBV7-9
CDR3: ASSPDSDEKLF

V: TRBV6-4
CDR3: ASSREGGSRNEQF

V: TRBV10-3
CDR3: AISDVYGGGLDTQY

V: TRBV13
CDR3: ASSAQREQF

V: TRBV18
CDR3: ASSPPGQGSKNIQY